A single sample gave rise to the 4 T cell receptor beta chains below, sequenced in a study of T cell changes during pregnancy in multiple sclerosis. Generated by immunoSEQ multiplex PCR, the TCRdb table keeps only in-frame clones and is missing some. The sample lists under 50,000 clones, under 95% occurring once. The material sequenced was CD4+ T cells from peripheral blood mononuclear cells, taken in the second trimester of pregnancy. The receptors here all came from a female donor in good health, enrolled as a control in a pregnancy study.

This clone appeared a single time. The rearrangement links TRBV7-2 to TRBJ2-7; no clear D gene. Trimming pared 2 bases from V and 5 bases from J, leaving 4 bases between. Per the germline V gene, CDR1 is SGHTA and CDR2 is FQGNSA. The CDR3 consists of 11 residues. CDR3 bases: TGTGCCAGCAGCTTAAATAACGAGCAGTACTTC. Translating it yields CASSLNNEQYF.

The CDR3 DNA sequence: TGCGCCAGCAGCTTGGATGCGGGGGGGCCCTTTGAGCAGTTCTTC. Amino acids: CASSLDAGGPFEQFF. This chain joins TRBV5-1 and TRBJ2-1; 9 bases line up with TRBD2. This CDR3 region has 15 residues. With 0 bases clipped from V and 9 bases from J, the junction kept 7 bases outside the gene matches. Germline values: CDR1 SGHRS, CDR2 YFSETQ.

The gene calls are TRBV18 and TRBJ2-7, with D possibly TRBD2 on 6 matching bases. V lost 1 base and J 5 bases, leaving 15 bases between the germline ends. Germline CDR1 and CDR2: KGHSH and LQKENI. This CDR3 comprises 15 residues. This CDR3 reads CASSPRTTNIHEQYF. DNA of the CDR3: TGTGCCAGCTCACCACGGACTACCAATATCCACGAGCAGTACTTC.

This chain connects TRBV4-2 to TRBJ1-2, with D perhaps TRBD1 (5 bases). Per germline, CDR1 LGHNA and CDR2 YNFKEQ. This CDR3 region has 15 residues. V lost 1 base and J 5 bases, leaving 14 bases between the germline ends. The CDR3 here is CASSQGGLTAYGYTF. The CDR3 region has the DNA TGTGCCAGCAGCCAAGGTGGATTGACAGCGTATGGCTACACCTTC.